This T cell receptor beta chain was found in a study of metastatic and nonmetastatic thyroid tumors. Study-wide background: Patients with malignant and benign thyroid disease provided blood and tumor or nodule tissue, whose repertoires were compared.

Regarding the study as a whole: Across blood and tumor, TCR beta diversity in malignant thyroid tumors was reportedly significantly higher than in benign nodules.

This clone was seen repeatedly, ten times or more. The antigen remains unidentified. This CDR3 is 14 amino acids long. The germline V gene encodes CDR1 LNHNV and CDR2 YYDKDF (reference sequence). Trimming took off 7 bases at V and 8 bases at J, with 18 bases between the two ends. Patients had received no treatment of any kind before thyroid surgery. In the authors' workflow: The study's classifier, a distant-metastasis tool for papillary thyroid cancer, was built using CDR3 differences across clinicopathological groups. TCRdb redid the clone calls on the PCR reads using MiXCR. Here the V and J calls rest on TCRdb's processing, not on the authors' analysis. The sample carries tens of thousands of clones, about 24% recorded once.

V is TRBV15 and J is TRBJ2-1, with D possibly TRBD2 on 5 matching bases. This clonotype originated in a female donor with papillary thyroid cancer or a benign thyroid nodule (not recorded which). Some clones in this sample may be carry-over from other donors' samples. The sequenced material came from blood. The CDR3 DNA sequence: TGTGCCACCAAACTAGAGTATTCTACATATGAGCAGTTCTTC. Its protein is CATKLEYSTYEQFF.